Below, 27 T cell receptor beta chains from the same sample are listed, as sequenced in a study of T cell clusters in autoimmune cytopenias. Each sample's input was about 250 ng genomic DNA, some 34,000 genome equivalents. One tube held mixed TRB-A and TRB-B primer pools for touch-down PCR. TCRdb reprocessed the multiplex PCR reads, with one entry per CDR3 protein and no DNA. The ten most abundant clones cover around 2.1% of a sample with about 15,000 distinct CDR3 sequences. Sequenced input: peripheral blood. These receptors all come from a human donor with an autoimmune cytopenia or autoimmune hepatitis (not recorded which).

This chain uses TRBV6-1 with TRBJ1-5. CDR3 length equals 16 residues. Germline V CDR1 and CDR2: MNHNS, SASEGT. CDR3 residues: CASTRIGVELNQPQHF.

The chain is built from TRBV6-5 and TRBJ2-7; the D gene TCRdb calls, TRBD1, cannot be checked with no DNA. The CDR3 covers 15 residues. The germline V gene has CDR1 MNHEY and CDR2 SVGAGI. CDR3 residues: CASSSPGRGSHEQYF.

This clonotype ranks as medium-sized (0.01 to 0.1%) in terms of frequency. The chain combines TRBV29-1 with TRBJ2-1; TCRdb designates TRBD1, a call that cannot be tested without DNA. Germline values: CDR1 SQVTM, CDR2 ANQGSEA. The CDR3 is made up of 12 amino acids. The CDR3 region is CSAWNGGNEQFF.

This clonotype shows up as medium-sized by frequency. The chain carries TRBV6-5 and TRBJ1-2; TCRdb's D call of TRBD1 is untestable without DNA. Germline V gives CDR1 MNHEY, CDR2 SVGAGI. The CDR3 spans 14 residues. The CDR3 here is CASRPYSGSPGYTF.

CDR3 loop: CASSLKNDSPLHF. The V gene is TRBV12-3 or TRBV12-4, the J gene TRBJ1-6. There are 13 residues in the CDR3.

This rearrangement joins TRBV19 to TRBJ1-5; TCRdb indicates TRBD1, and absent DNA this call remains unverified. CDR3 length equals 14 residues. CDR1 is LNHDA and CDR2 is SQIVND in the germline V gene (reference sequence). The CDR3: CASTGHRGNQPQHF. Combining the CDR3 with reference TRBV19 and TRBJ1-5 gives the whole variable domain DGGITQSPKYLFRKEGQNVTLSCEQNLNHDAMYWYRQDPGQGLRLIYYSQIVNDFQKGDIAEGYSVSREKKESFPLTVTSAQKNPTAFYLCASTGHRGNQPQHFGDGTRLSIL.

The V and J genes are TRBV6-6 and TRBJ2-7; the TCRdb call, TRBD1, lacks DNA for checking. The CDR3 is 14 amino acids. Germline CDR1 reads MNHNY; CDR2 reads SVGAGI (reference sequence). The CDR3 sequence is CASSSGAGDYEQYF.

In terms of frequency, this clonotype is medium-sized. The V gene is TRBV18, the J gene TRBJ2-3. CDR1 and CDR2 from the germline V gene are KGHSH and LQKENI. The CDR3 has 14 amino acids. The CDR3 spells CASSPSGPADTQYF.

This chain connects TRBV5-5 to TRBJ2-1. The germline V gene has CDR1 SGHKS and CDR2 YYEKEE (reference sequence). The CDR3 sequence is 15 residues long. The CDR3 protein is CASSSTSTDYHEQFF.

The gene calls are TRBV7-6 and TRBJ2-7. The CDR3 length is 14 residues. The germline V gene encodes CDR1 SGHVS and CDR2 FNYEAQ. CDR3 in amino acids: CASSTRYDRYEQYF.

The V and J genes are TRBV27 and TRBJ1-3. The germline CDR1 and CDR2 sequences are MNHEY and SMNVEV (reference sequence). The CDR3 length is 15 residues. CDR3 loop: CASSSRSGRGNTIYF.

V is TRBV20-1 and J is TRBJ2-7; absent DNA, TCRdb's TRBD2 call cannot be checked. Germline-derived CDR1 and CDR2 are DFQATT and SNEGSKA (reference sequence). The CDR3 covers 18 residues. CDR3 region: CSARGGLAGESSNYEQYF.

The V gene is TRBV27, the J gene TRBJ2-7; TCRdb's D gene call, TRBD2, goes unchecked for lack of DNA. The germline V gene has CDR1 MNHEY and CDR2 SMNVEV (reference sequence). This CDR3 is built from 17 residues. CDR3 loop: CASSGREGGPKVREQYF.

The chain recombines TRBV5-5 with TRBJ1-2; the TCRdb call, TRBD1, lacks DNA for checking. Germline V CDR1 and CDR2: SGHKS, YYEKEE (reference sequence). The CDR3 length is 12 residues. The CDR3 is CASSYQGNGYTF.

The V call is TRBV13, the J call TRBJ1-6; TCRdb reports TRBD1, a call that lacks DNA to check it against. Germline-derived CDR1 and CDR2 are PRHDT and FYEKMQ (reference sequence). The CDR3 has 15 amino acids. CDR3 in amino acids: CASSRQTGGPSPLHF.

The chain employs TRBV12-3 or TRBV12-4 and TRBJ1-6. CDR3 size: 13 residues. This CDR3 is CASSLAGNSPLHF.

This clonotype is deemed medium-sized by its frequency. CDR3 protein: CASGASGGRETQYF. The chain recombines TRBV6-5 with TRBJ2-5; TCRdb proposes TRBD2, but this gene call is untestable without DNA. The CDR3 spans 14 residues. CDR1 and CDR2 from the germline V gene are MNHEY and SVGAGI.

This rearrangement joins TRBV5-1 to TRBJ2-3; TCRdb designates TRBD2, a call that cannot be tested without DNA. The germline CDR1 and CDR2 sequences are SGHRS and YFSETQ. This CDR3 is built from 15 residues. The CDR3 reads CASSLLAGEADTQYF.

The chain has TRBV18 and TRBJ2-7. Looked up from germline, CDR1 is KGHSH and CDR2 is LQKENI. CDR3 length: 12 amino acids. The CDR3 protein is CASSGQNYEQYF.

The rearrangement uses TRBV11-2 and TRBJ2-4; the D call of TRBD2 rests on TCRdb alone, since no DNA is present to check it. In germline, CDR1 is SGHAT, CDR2 FQNNGV. CDR3 length: 19 residues. The chain's CDR3 is CASSWDSGRIGLGKNIQYF. The complete variable domain, with remaining parts taken from reference TRBV11-2 and TRBJ2-4, reads EAGVAQSPRYKIIEKRQSVAFWCNPISGHATLYWYQQILGQGPKLLIQFQNNGVVDDSQLPKDRFSAERLKGVDSTLKIQPAKLEDSAVYLCASSWDSGRIGLGKNIQYFGAGTRLSVL.

This chain joins TRBV14 and TRBJ2-5; TCRdb indicates TRBD1, and absent DNA this call remains unverified. The germline V gene encodes CDR1 SGHDN and CDR2 FVKESK. The CDR3 sequence is 15 residues long. The CDR3 protein is CASSRMGGASETQYF. Based on the CDR3 plus reference TRBV14 and TRBJ2-5, the full variable domain is EAGVTQFPSHSVIEKGQTVTLRCDPISGHDNLYWYRRVMGKEIKFLLHFVKESKQDESGMPNNRFLAERTGGTYSTLKVQPAELEDSGVYFCASSRMGGASETQYFGPGTRLLVL.

The chain joins TRBV6-1 to TRBJ1-5. CDR3 length: 15 amino acids. From germline, CDR1 is MNHNS and CDR2 SASEGT. CDR3 sequence: CASWVGPYSNQPQHF.

This clonotype is medium-sized (0.01 to 0.1%) by frequency. This chain connects TRBV7-9 to TRBJ2-7. CDR1 and CDR2 from the germline V gene are SEHNR and FQNEAQ (reference sequence). The CDR3 is 14 amino acids. The CDR3 is CASSFREPAYEQYF.

This sequence joins TRBV6-5 and TRBJ1-1; the D gene TCRdb calls, TRBD1, cannot be checked with no DNA. Germline V CDR1 and CDR2: MNHEY, SVGAGI. The length of the CDR3 is 13 residues. CDR3 sequence: CASSPPSDTEAFF.

This chain's CDR3 is CSARDSGTSGTDTQYF. V gene TRBV20-1 combines with J gene TRBJ2-3; no DNA is available, so the TRBD2 call from TCRdb remains unchecked. The CDR3 has 16 residues. The V gene's germline CDR1 is DFQATT and CDR2 SNEGSKA (reference sequence).

This clonotype is deemed medium-sized by its frequency. The V and J genes are TRBV6-5 and TRBJ1-2. The germline V gene encodes CDR1 MNHEY and CDR2 SVGAGI. The CDR3 sequence is 14 residues long. CDR3 in amino acids: CASRPGLLGSGYTF.

The rearrangement links TRBV12-3 or TRBV12-4 to TRBJ2-3; TCRdb indicates TRBD1, and absent DNA this call remains unverified. This CDR3 is built from 16 residues. The CDR3 reads CASSPSRGGPGDTQYF.